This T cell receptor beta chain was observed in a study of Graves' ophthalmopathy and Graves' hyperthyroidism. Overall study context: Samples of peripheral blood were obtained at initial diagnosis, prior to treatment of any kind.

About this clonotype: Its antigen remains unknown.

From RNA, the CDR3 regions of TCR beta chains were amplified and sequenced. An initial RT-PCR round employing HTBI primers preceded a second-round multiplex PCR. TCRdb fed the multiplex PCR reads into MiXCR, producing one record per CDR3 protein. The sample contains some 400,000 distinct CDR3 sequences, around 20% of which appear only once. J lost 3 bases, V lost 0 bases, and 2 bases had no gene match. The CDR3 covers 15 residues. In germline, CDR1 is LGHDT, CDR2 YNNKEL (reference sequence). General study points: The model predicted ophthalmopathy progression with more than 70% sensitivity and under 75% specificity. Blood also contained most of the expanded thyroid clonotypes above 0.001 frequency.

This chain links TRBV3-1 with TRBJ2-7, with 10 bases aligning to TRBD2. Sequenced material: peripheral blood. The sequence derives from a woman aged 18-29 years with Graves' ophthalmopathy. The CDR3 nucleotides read TGTGCCAGCAGCCAAGAAACTAGCGGGGACTACGAGCAGTACTTC. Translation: CASSQETSGDYEQYF.